This TCR beta chain was observed in a study of CD4 T cells in relation to SARS-CoV-2 and coronaviruses. Overall study context: PBMCs were cultured with antigen for roughly nine days before TCR beta sequencing.

Clones were read by immunoSEQ multiplex PCR, and TCRdb kept only the in-frame ones, dropping some. This table has roughly 25,000 clones, 75% to 85% appearing once. Turning to this clone: The antigen remains unidentified.

Before the COVID-19 pandemic, during about 2011-2019, CD4+ T cells were taken from unexposed donors. The cells were cultured for around ten days before CD4+ T cells were isolated. Unexposed-donor CD4+ T cells were probed with SARS-CoV-2 S/N and four cold-coronavirus spikes, cells permitting. The germline CDR1 and CDR2 sequences are SGHNT and YYREEE (reference sequence). Trimming pared 0 bases from V and 6 bases from J, leaving 12 bases between. The CDR3 extends over 15 amino acids. Study-level points and caveats: Crossreactivity was assessed only for spike protein, not other viral proteins.

This chain uses TRBV5-4 with TRBJ1-4; D call uncertain. The source material was CD4+ T cells from PBMCs, cultured in vitro. The TCR sequence derives from a human donor in good health. The CDR3 loop is CASSLARSTDEKLFF. CDR3 sequence (DNA): TGTGCCAGCAGCTTGGCCCGTAGCACAGATGAAAAACTGTTTTTT. The variable domain in full, with the rest retrieved from reference TRBV5-4 and TRBJ1-4, is ETGVTQSPTHLIKTRGQQVTLRCSSQSGHNTVSWYQQALGQGPQFIFQYYREEENGRGNFPPRFSGLQFPNYSSELNVNALELDDSALYLCASSLARSTDEKLFFGSGTQLSVL.